The 9 T cell receptor beta chains presented below share a single source sample, sequenced in a study of T cell repertoires in cytomegalovirus infection. TCRdb reprocessed the reads via MiXCR and lists one record per CDR3 protein. The sample shows approximately 1,000,000 distinct CDR3 sequences, under 40% of them seen only once. Their antigens are not known. Material: cultured CD8+ T cells from PBMCs, obtained from culture after CMV antigen stimulation. Source of these receptors: a human donor in good health (CMV status not recorded). Some clones in this sample may be carry-over from other donors' samples.

DNA for the CDR3: TGTGCCAGCAGTGAATTTGGGACAGTACAAGAGACCCAGTACTTC. Encoded protein: CASSEFGTVQETQYF. The chain carries TRBV25-1 and TRBJ2-5, with TRBD1 matching over 7 bases. V shed 1 base and J 2 bases; nucleotides not matched to a gene: 4. Germline-derived CDR1 and CDR2 are MGHDK and SYGVNS. This CDR3 spans 15 amino acids.

This clonotype has ten or more counts. The V gene is TRBV4-2, the J gene TRBJ1-5; no reliable D call. The length of the CDR3 is 15 residues. The V gene's germline CDR1 is LGHNA and CDR2 YNFKEQ. Trimming stripped 3 bases from V and 4 bases from J, with 13 bases between. The CDR3 DNA sequence: TGTGCCAGCAGCCAGGCCAGCGCTGCTAATCAGCCCCAGCATTTT. Translation: CASSQASAANQPQHF.

This chain connects TRBV20-1 to TRBJ2-7, with 13 bases identical to TRBD2. This CDR3 is built from 18 residues. V gave up 4 bases and J gave up 1 base; unmatched junction bases: 13. Per germline, CDR1 DFQATT and CDR2 SNEGSKA (reference sequence). This CDR3 reads CSATGQAGTSGISYEQYF. The DNA for the CDR3 is TGCAGTGCTACCGGACAGGCCGGGACTAGCGGGATTTCCTACGAGCAGTACTTC.

This clonotype turned up a few times. This rearrangement joins TRBV11-2 to TRBJ2-7, with D perhaps being TRBD1 or TRBD2 (6 bases each). Trimming left V 5 bases short and J 3 bases short, with 11 bases between. CDR1 SGHAT and CDR2 FQNNGV come from the germline V gene. The CDR3 runs to 13 residues. Here the CDR3 reads CASSRGQNYEQYV. The CDR3 bases are TGTGCCAGCAGCCGGGGGCAAAACTACGAGCAGTACGTC.

This chain connects TRBV9 to TRBJ2-2; D is perhaps TRBD2 (5 bases). Germline-derived CDR1 and CDR2 are SGDLS and YYNGEE. The V end was cut by 4 bases, the J end by 4 bases, with 14 bases between. The CDR3 contains 15 residues. CDR3 protein: CASSFPGESTGELFF. The CDR3 bases are TGTGCCAGCAGCTTCCCCGGGGAGAGCACCGGGGAGCTGTTTTTT.

This clonotype was picked up many times. The V and J genes are TRBV7-8 and TRBJ2-3; TRBD2 matches 7 bases. The CDR3 length is 15 residues. Germline trimming cut 5 bases from V and 4 bases from J; bases unmatched to any gene: 9. The germline V gene encodes CDR1 SGHVS and CDR2 FQNEAQ. The CDR3 DNA follows: TGTGCCAGCAGCCCCGGCTTTGGGAGGGCAGATACGCAGTATTTT. Protein product: CASSPGFGRADTQYF.

The chain joins TRBV5-6 to TRBJ2-1, with D possibly TRBD2 on 5 matching bases. The V end was cut by 4 bases, the J end by 8 bases, with 16 bases between. The CDR3 runs to 14 residues. Germline V gene sequence: CDR1 SGHDT, CDR2 YYEEEE. CDR3 nucleotide sequence: TGTGCCAGCAGCGCGCGATGGAGGACGGATGAGCAGTTCTTC. Its translation is CASSARWRTDEQFF.

Of note for this clonotype: A read error is possible here, since a much larger clone lies one base away. The chain has TRBV7-2 and TRBJ2-7; D gene unclear. The germline gives CDR1 SGHTA, CDR2 FQGNSA. The V end was cut by 3 bases, the J end by 5 bases, with 14 bases between. This CDR3 comprises 14 residues. Here the CDR3 reads CASSFFSVIDEQYF. CDR3 DNA sequence: TGTGCCAGCAGCTTCTTTTCGGTTATCGACGAGCAGTACTTC.

This clonotype was counted between two and nine times. This chain joins TRBV10-3 and TRBJ1-2; the D is unclear. CDR1 ENHRY and CDR2 SYGVKD come from the germline V gene. With 2 bases removed from V and 8 bases from J, the gap between germline ends came to 9 bases. The CDR3 loop spans 12 amino acids. The CDR3 coding sequence is TGTGCCATCAGTGAGACATTTCGGGGCTACACCTTC. As protein: CAISETFRGYTF.